The 30 T cell receptor beta chains in this list originate from one sample, sequenced in a study of blood T cells in healthy people across ages. Sample-barcoded 5' priming and a J-beta primer mix drove a second PCR of roughly 7 to 11 cycles. Each CDR3 protein gets one entry after TCRdb re-called the 5' RACE reads with MiXCR. This table holds some 640,000 distinct CDR3 sequences, approximately 30% found once. The sequenced sample was blood. These receptors were taken from an elderly woman in good health.

This clonotype was counted ten times or more. The chain couples TRBV5-1 to TRBJ2-1, with TRBD2 matching over 7 bases. Germline CDR1 is SGHRS and CDR2 is YFSETQ. Trimming at V came to 4 bases and at J to 3 bases, leaving 10 bases not matched to a gene. This CDR3 comprises 16 residues. This CDR3 reads CASSPGEGSFYNEQFF. The DNA of the CDR3 is TGCGCCAGCAGCCCGGGGGAGGGTAGTTTCTACAATGAGCAGTTCTTC.

In the case of this clonotype: A much larger clone lies a single base off, so this may be a read error. The V and J genes are TRBV6-1 and TRBJ2-1; the D gene is possibly TRBD2 (5 bases). The J call may be wrong; the DNA end is better matched by TRBJ2-7. Germline V lookup: CDR1 MNHNS, CDR2 SASEGT. There are 16 residues in the CDR3. The CDR3 spells CASSELFGVAYNEQYF. The CDR3 nucleotides read TGTGCCAGCAGTGAATTGTTCGGGGTGGCCTACAATGAGCAGTACTTC.

This clonotype has a count of ten or more. Possible read error: a much larger clone is one base away. This sequence joins TRBV7-9 and TRBJ1-5, with D perhaps matching TRBD1 (5 bases). The CDR3 consists of 15 residues. Germline assignment: CDR1 SEHNR and CDR2 FQNEAQ (reference sequence). Between the trimmed V and J ends, which lost 1 base and 3 bases, there was a span of 10 bases. CDR3 sequence: CASSLVSGNNQPQHF. CDR3 sequence (DNA): TGTGCCAGCAGCTTAGTATCAGGGAACAATCAGCCCCAGCATTTT.

The chain is built from TRBV30 and TRBJ1-1; unclear D gene. The CDR3 runs 12 residues. Germline V gene data show CDR1 as GTSNPN and CDR2 as SVGIG (reference sequence). Trimming left V 0 bases short and J 4 bases short, with 6 bases between. The CDR3 DNA follows: TGTGCCTGGAGTGTCGTATCCACTGAAGCTTTCTTT. Protein sequence: CAWSVVSTEAFF.

Note on this clonotype: A read error may be the cause here, since a much bigger clone is one base away. This chain joins TRBV20-1 and TRBJ1-1, with TRBD1 matching 7 bases. This CDR3 spans 16 amino acids. Germline trimming cut 3 bases from V and 6 bases from J; bases unmatched to any gene: 16. Germline loops: CDR1 DFQATT, CDR2 SNEGSKA (reference sequence). DNA of the CDR3: TGCAGTGCTAGTAATATAGGCGGACAGGTAACGTCTGAAGCTTTCTTT. This sequence encodes CSASNIGGQVTSEAFF.

The V gene is TRBV11-2, the J gene TRBJ1-6; D may be TRBD1 (5 bases). CDR1 is SGHAT, CDR2 FQNNGV, per germline. Trimming took 5 bases from V and 8 from J, leaving 16 bases between them. The CDR3 totals 15 residues. The CDR3 coding sequence is TGTGCCAGCAGCCCCAGGGCAGGGACCCATTCACCCCTCCACTTT. It specifies CASSPRAGTHSPLHF. The whole variable domain, remainder taken from reference TRBV11-2 and TRBJ1-6, is EAGVAQSPRYKIIEKRQSVAFWCNPISGHATLYWYQQILGQGPKLLIQFQNNGVVDDSQLPKDRFSAERLKGVDSTLKIQPAKLEDSAVYLCASSPRAGTHSPLHFGNGTRLTVT.

This clonotype was counted many times. V and J are TRBV20-1 and TRBJ1-1; unclear D gene. This CDR3 has 12 amino acids. Germline CDR1 and CDR2: DFQATT and SNEGSKA (reference sequence). The V end lost 3 bases, the J end lost 2 bases, and 7 bases lay between the germline ends. CDR3 nucleotides: TGCAGTGCTAGCCGATACAACACTGAAGCTTTCTTT. Its protein is CSASRYNTEAFF.

This clonotype was detected ten times or more. This rearrangement joins TRBV11-3 to TRBJ2-2, with D tentatively TRBD2 (5 bases). In germline, CDR1 is SGHNT, CDR2 YENEEA. Trimming cost V 6 bases and J 6 bases, with 17 bases left between them. This CDR3 is built from 15 residues. In DNA form, the CDR3 reads TGTGCCAGCAGGCCCGGGAAAGGAGGCTCCGGGGAGCTGTTTTTT. Residues: CASRPGKGGSGELFF.

The table lists this clonotype with many counts. J is TRBJ1-2 and V is TRBV2; D unclear. Germline V gene lookup returns CDR1 SNHLY and CDR2 FYNNEI. The germline V and J ends were trimmed by 6 bases and 5 bases, with 22 bases remaining between them. There are 16 residues in the CDR3. CDR3: CASSVFPIQREYGYTF. The CDR3 region has the DNA TGTGCCAGCAGCGTATTCCCGATTCAGAGAGAGTATGGCTACACCTTC.

V is TRBV6-1 and J is TRBJ2-6; D might be TRBD2 (5 bases). CDR3 size: 14 residues. Germline CDR1 and CDR2: MNHNS and SASEGT. V shed 8 bases and J shed 2 bases, with 10 bases lying between them. DNA for the CDR3: TGTGCCAGCGGCCCCGGGGCTGGGGCCAACGTCCTGACTTTC. Translation: CASGPGAGANVLTF.

This chain links TRBV11-1 with TRBJ1-1; weak D call: TRBD1 (5 bases). The CDR3 is 15 residues long. V shed 2 bases and J shed 1 base, with 11 bases lying between them. CDR1 SGHAT and CDR2 FQDESV come from the germline V gene (reference sequence). CDR3 in amino acids: CASSLTPGQNTEAFF. The CDR3 nucleotides read TGTGCCAGCAGCTTAACGCCAGGGCAGAACACTGAAGCTTTCTTT.

This clonotype was seen only a few times. V usage is TRBV7-9 and J usage is TRBJ2-1; 7 bases are a match to TRBD2. TRBJ2-7 matches the DNA end more closely, so the J call is doubtful. CDR1 and CDR2 from the germline V gene are SEHNR and FQNEAQ (reference sequence). This CDR3 region has 19 residues. CDR3 nucleotides: TGTGCCAGCAGCTTAGATCGTGGACTAGTGGCGAGCTCCTACAATGAGCAGTACTTC. Translation gives CASSLDRGLVASSYNEQYF.

Worth noting for this clonotype: This may be a read error, as it is one base from a much larger clone. The conserved closing phenylalanine or tryptophan is absent in this CDR3, likely reflecting a read error. CDR3 protein: CSAERQVPNQPQHC. In nucleotides, the CDR3 is TGCAGTGCTGAGCGGCAGGTCCCCAATCAGCCCCAGCATTGT. The rearrangement joins TRBV20-1 to TRBJ1-5; unclear D gene. V was trimmed by 5 bases and J by 3 bases, leaving 14 bases between them. Per the germline V gene, CDR1 is DFQATT and CDR2 is SNEGSKA (reference sequence). The CDR3 has 14 amino acids.

This chain links TRBV29-1 with TRBJ1-2; perhaps TRBD1 as D (5 bases). This CDR3 comprises 13 residues. With 5 bases removed from V and 6 bases from J, the gap between germline ends came to 16 bases. Germline CDR1 SQVTM, CDR2 ANQGSEA. As DNA, the CDR3 is TGCAGCGTTCAGTTCTCCAGGGTGGATGGCTACACCTTC. Amino acids: CSVQFSRVDGYTF.

This clonotype turned up a few times. J is TRBJ2-2 and V is TRBV7-6; no firm D call. Germline CDR1 and CDR2: SGHVS and FNYEAQ. The ends were cut back, 5 bases at V and 5 bases at J, with 15 bases in the middle. There are 15 residues in the CDR3. CDR3: CASSQQSIGTGELFF. In DNA form, the CDR3 reads TGTGCCAGCAGCCAACAATCGATAGGTACCGGGGAGCTGTTTTTT.

This clonotype has only a few counts. The rearrangement uses TRBV11-3 and TRBJ2-7; 10 bases fit TRBD1. Germline V gene lookup returns CDR1 SGHNT and CDR2 YENEEA. V lost 5 bases and J lost 7; bases outside the gene matches: 11. This CDR3 is 15 amino acids long. The CDR3 DNA follows: TGTGCCAGCAGCGTCCTCGGGACAGGGGAGGATGAGCAGTACTTC. It is translated as CASSVLGTGEDEQYF.

V usage is TRBV20-1 and J usage is TRBJ2-5; possible D gene TRBD2, 6 bases. Germline lookup yields CDR1 DFQATT and CDR2 SNEGSKA (reference sequence). Between the trimmed V and J ends, which lost 3 bases and 4 bases, there was a span of 18 bases. This CDR3 region has 15 residues. CDR3: CSASPSRGGRETQYF. The CDR3 bases are TGCAGTGCTAGTCCTAGCCGGGGAGGCAGAGAGACCCAGTACTTC.

As concerns this clonotype: A read error is possible here, since a much larger clone lies one base away. The chain links TRBV7-9 to TRBJ1-6; no definite D call. Germline CDR1 and CDR2: SEHNR and FQNEAQ (reference sequence). The ends were cut back, 2 bases at V and 18 bases at J, with 17 bases in the middle. This CDR3 has 13 residues. The CDR3 DNA follows: TGTGCCAGCAGCTTAAGTCTGGCTGACCGCCGCCACTTT. It yields the protein CASSLSLADRRHF.

This clonotype has at least ten counts. This chain uses TRBV5-1 with TRBJ2-1; 9 nucleotides align to TRBD2. The CDR3 covers 15 residues. Germline assignment: CDR1 SGHRS and CDR2 YFSETQ. The V gene end was trimmed by 2 bases and the J gene end by 5 bases; junction bases not matched to a gene: 5. The CDR3 spells CASSLEGLANNEQFF. CDR3 bases: TGCGCCAGCAGCTTAGAGGGACTAGCCAACAATGAGCAGTTCTTC.

This sequence joins TRBV30 and TRBJ2-3; tentatively, D is TRBD1 (5 bases). Germline CDR1 and CDR2: GTSNPN and SVGIG (reference sequence). V was clipped by 5 bases and J by 1 base, with 10 bases between them. The CDR3 extends over 13 amino acids. CDR3 sequence (DNA): TGTGCCTGGGAACTGACAGGCACAGATACGCAGTATTTT. Its protein product is CAWELTGTDTQYF.

This clonotype occurred a few times. The J gene is TRBJ2-7, the V gene TRBV6-2 or TRBV6-3; TRBD2 matches 8 bases. CDR3 length: 14 residues. V lost 10 bases, J lost 7 bases, and 15 bases stayed unmatched. From germline, CDR1 is MNHEY and CDR2 SVGEGT. The CDR3 region has the DNA TGTGCCATCAGCGGGGGCCCTTCTCGGAATGAGCAGTACTTC. This encodes CAISGGPSRNEQYF.

This clonotype was counted a few times. The chain couples TRBV30 to TRBJ2-2; 8 positions agree with TRBD1. V trimming: 4 bases; J trimming: 2 bases; junction bases outside the gene matches: 3. This CDR3 comprises 14 residues. Germline CDR1 reads GTSNPN; CDR2 reads SVGIG (reference sequence). This chain's CDR3 is CAWTDRVNTGELFF. DNA for the CDR3: TGTGCCTGGACGGACAGGGTAAACACCGGGGAGCTGTTTTTT.

There are a few counts of this clonotype. This sequence joins TRBV28 and TRBJ1-6; 7 nucleotides agree with TRBD1. Germline assignment: CDR1 MDHEN and CDR2 SYDVKM. The CDR3 consists of 14 residues. The V and J ends lost 3 bases and 10 bases, in that order; junction bases with no gene match: 6. CDR3 sequence (DNA): TGTGCCAGCAGTTTTGGGACAGAATCCTCACCCCTCCACTTT. This gives the protein CASSFGTESSPLHF.

This clonotype was recorded once. A much larger clone is a single base away; this may be a read error. The rearrangement joins TRBV15 to TRBJ2-5, with D hard to call. Germline lookup yields CDR1 LNHNV and CDR2 YYDKDF (reference sequence). The CDR3 totals 15 residues. V dropped 0 bases and J dropped 0 bases, with 8 bases sitting between them. CDR3 sequence (DNA): TGTGCCACCAGCAGAGATTCCGCGGACCAAGAGACCCAGTACTTC. Translating gives CATSRDSADQETQYF.

This clonotype was seen repeatedly, ten times or more. The chain uses TRBV7-9 and TRBJ2-1; 9 nucleotides align to TRBD1. The CDR3 totals 12 residues. J lost 12 bases, V lost 2 bases, and 2 bases had no gene match. Germline V CDR1 and CDR2: SEHNR, FQNEAQ (reference sequence). CDR3 residues: CASSLLTGGQFF. The CDR3 DNA reads as TGTGCCAGCAGCTTATTGACAGGGGGGCAGTTCTTC.

This chain uses TRBV4-3 with TRBJ1-2, with 7 bases identical to TRBD1. CDR1 is LGHNA and CDR2 is YSLEER in the germline V gene. There are 16 residues in the CDR3. J was trimmed by 1 base and V by 0 bases; bases with no gene match: 5. The CDR3 sequence: CASSQETGQLNYGYTF. In DNA, the CDR3 is TGCGCCAGCAGCCAAGAGACAGGGCAACTTAACTATGGCTACACCTTC.

This clonotype has a count of ten or more. The junction and the germline gene differ at one end; a read error may be behind it. The chain has TRBV4-3 and TRBJ1-1; maybe TRBD1 (6 bases). The CDR3 loop spans 14 amino acids. CDR1 is LGHNA and CDR2 is YSLEER in the germline V gene. CDR3 protein: CASSQGQMNTEAFF. The CDR3 nucleotides read TGTGCCAGCAGCCAAGGACAGATGAACACTGAAGCTTTCTTT.

As for this clonotype: A much larger clone differs from this one at a single base, so this may be a read error. The CDR3 DNA follows: TGTGCCAGCAGTTCGGCCGGCAGGGACCGAAACATTCAGTACTTC. This encodes CASSSAGRDRNIQYF. The V gene is TRBV28, the J gene TRBJ2-7; D may correspond to TRBD1 or TRBD2 (5 bases each). TRBJ2-4 matches the DNA end more closely, so the J call is doubtful. From germline, CDR1 is MDHEN and CDR2 SYDVKM. The CDR3 runs to 15 residues.

This clonotype was detected ten times or more. The chain has TRBV14 and TRBJ2-7, with 8 bases fitting TRBD2. The germline V gene encodes CDR1 SGHDN and CDR2 FVKESK. The CDR3 runs to 15 residues. The trim removed 6 bases at V and 7 bases at J, leaving 14 bases unmatched. The CDR3 loop is CASRQQAGAEREQYF. CDR3 DNA: TGTGCCAGCAGACAACAAGCGGGGGCCGAACGGGAGCAGTACTTC.

This clonotype was observed at least ten times. This sequence joins TRBV20-1 and TRBJ1-5, with D possibly TRBD1 on 5 matching bases. Germline V lookup: CDR1 DFQATT, CDR2 SNEGSKA (reference sequence). Trimming took off 5 bases at V and 4 bases at J, with 12 bases between the two ends. This CDR3 spans 13 amino acids. As DNA, the CDR3 is TGCAGTGCTGGAGGGGTAGGAAATCAGCCCCAGCATTTT. Translated, it gives CSAGGVGNQPQHF.